Sequencing of this T cell receptor beta chain was carried out in a study of T-cell reconstitution after alpha-beta-depleted transplantation in children. Regarding the study as a whole: Reports say that about two months after transplant, the alpha-beta T cells came out of several hundred graft clones that had expanded.

This clonotype appeared a few times. No antigen is known for it. Unique molecular identifiers were incorporated during preparation of the TCRbeta library. TCRdb passed the PCR reads through MiXCR, listing each CDR3 protein once. The top ten clones hold around 4.5% of a sample with around 800,000 distinct CDR3 sequences, 16% of them seen once. The sequence came from a male patient younger than 18 who had a stem cell transplant for acute lymphoblastic leukemia, so the T cells may come from the graft donor. The sample consisted of PBMCs, mostly from graft donor cells, taken 360 days after TCRalphabeta/CD19-depleted stem cell transplant.

CDR3 DNA: TGCGCCAGCAGCCAATCCGCCGGGACAGGGCGGAACGAGCAGTACTTC. Its translation: CASSQSAGTGRNEQYF. This chain uses TRBV4-1 with TRBJ2-7; 9 positions match TRBD1. CDR1 and CDR2 (germline): MGHRA, YSYEKL. V was pared by 2 bases and J by 5 bases, with 10 bases of the junction left unmatched. The CDR3 has 16 residues.